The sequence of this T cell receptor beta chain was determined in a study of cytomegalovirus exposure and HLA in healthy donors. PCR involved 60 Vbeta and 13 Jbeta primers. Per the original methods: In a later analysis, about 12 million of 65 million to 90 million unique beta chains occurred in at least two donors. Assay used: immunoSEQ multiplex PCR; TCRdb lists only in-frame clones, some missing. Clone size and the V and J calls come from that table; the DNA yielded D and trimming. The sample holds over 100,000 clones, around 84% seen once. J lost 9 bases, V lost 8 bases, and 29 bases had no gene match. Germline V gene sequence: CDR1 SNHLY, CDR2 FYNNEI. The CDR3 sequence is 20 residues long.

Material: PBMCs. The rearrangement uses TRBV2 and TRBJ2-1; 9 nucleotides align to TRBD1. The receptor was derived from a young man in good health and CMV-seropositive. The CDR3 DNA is TGTGCCAGCCGGGACAGGGTGGCCCGGGGTAGCGGACCGAATTGGGGTGAGCAGTTCTTC. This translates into CASRDRVARGSGPNWGEQFF.